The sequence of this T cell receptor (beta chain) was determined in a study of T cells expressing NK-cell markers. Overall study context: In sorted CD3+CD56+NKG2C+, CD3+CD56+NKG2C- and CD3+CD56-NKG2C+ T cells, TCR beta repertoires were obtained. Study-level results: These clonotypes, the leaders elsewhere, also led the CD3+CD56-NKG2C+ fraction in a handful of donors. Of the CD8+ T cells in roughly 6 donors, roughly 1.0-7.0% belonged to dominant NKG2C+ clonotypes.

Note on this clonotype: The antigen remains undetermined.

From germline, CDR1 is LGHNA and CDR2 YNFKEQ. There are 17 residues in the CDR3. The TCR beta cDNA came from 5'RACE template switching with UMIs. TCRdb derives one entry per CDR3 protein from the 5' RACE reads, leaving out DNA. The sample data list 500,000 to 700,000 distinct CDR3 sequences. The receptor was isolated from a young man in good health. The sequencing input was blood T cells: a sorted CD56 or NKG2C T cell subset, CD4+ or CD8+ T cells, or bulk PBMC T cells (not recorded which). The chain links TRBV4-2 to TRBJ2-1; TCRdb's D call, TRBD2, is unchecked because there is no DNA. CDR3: CASSQAGPGSPYNEQFF.